The next 10 T cell receptor beta chains were all read from a single sample in a study of technical replicates of blood from a handful of donors. Sequencing used immunoSEQ multiplex PCR; TCRdb keeps in-frame clones, though not all of them. The sample consists of some 31,000 clones, just over 90% of them appearing once. Material: PBMCs. The receptor set was obtained from a human donor in good health. Some clones in this sample may be carry-over from other donors' samples.

The genes are TRBV5-1 and TRBJ2-3; tentatively, D is TRBD2 (5 bases). Germline CDR1 and CDR2: SGHRS and YFSETQ. The CDR3 totals 14 residues. Trimming stripped 0 bases from V and 5 bases from J, with 10 bases between. The CDR3 region is CASSLVAEEDTQYF. In nucleotides, the CDR3 is TGCGCCAGCAGCTTGGTCGCGGAGGAAGATACGCAGTATTTT.

This sequence joins TRBV5-1 and TRBJ1-1; the D gene is possibly TRBD1 (5 bases). There are 16 residues in the CDR3. Germline CDR1 and CDR2: SGHRS and YFSETQ. V lost 0 bases and J 0 bases, leaving 12 bases between the germline ends. CDR3 in amino acids: CASSLGQLTMNTEAFF. DNA for the CDR3: TGCGCCAGCAGCTTGGGACAGCTTACCATGAACACTGAAGCTTTCTTT.

The chain uses TRBV5-4 and TRBJ1-6; perhaps TRBD1 as D (5 bases). In germline, CDR1 is SGHNT, CDR2 YYREEE (reference sequence). V was trimmed by 2 bases and J by 2 bases, leaving 14 bases between them. The CDR3 loop spans 17 amino acids. The CDR3 region is CASSFGNRQTYNSPLHF. The CDR3 DNA follows: TGTGCCAGCAGCTTTGGGAATCGACAGACCTATAATTCACCCCTCCACTTT.

The gene calls are TRBV6-1 and TRBJ2-1; perhaps TRBD2 as D (5 bases). The CDR3 is 14 amino acids. Germline loops: CDR1 MNHNS, CDR2 SASEGT. Trimming pared 8 bases from V and 3 bases from J, leaving 14 bases between. The CDR3 loop is CASSWTSGYNEQFF. Here the CDR3 DNA reads TGTGCCAGCTCCTGGACCAGCGGCTACAATGAGCAGTTCTTC.

The rearrangement uses TRBV4-2 and TRBJ2-7; 9 bases are a match to TRBD2. V trimming: 0 bases; J trimming: 3 bases; junction bases outside the gene matches: 6. This CDR3 contains 16 residues. The germline V gene has CDR1 LGHNA and CDR2 YNFKEQ. This CDR3 reads CASSQESSGMGYEQYF. DNA for the CDR3: TGTGCCAGCAGCCAAGAATCTAGCGGGATGGGCTACGAGCAGTACTTC.

V gene TRBV10-3 combines with J gene TRBJ2-2, with TRBD2 matching over 7 bases. V lost 6 bases and J lost 2; bases outside the gene matches: 9. Germline CDR1 reads ENHRY; CDR2 reads SYGVKD. This CDR3 has 16 residues. The CDR3 DNA is TGTGCCATCAGCACTACCGGGACTACCAACACCGGGGAGCTGTTTTTT. Its protein product is CAISTTGTTNTGELFF.

The chain joins TRBV15 to TRBJ2-7, with 7 bases that match TRBD1. The trim removed 3 bases at V and 1 base at J, leaving 6 bases unmatched. The germline CDR1 and CDR2 sequences are LNHNV and YYDKDF (reference sequence). This CDR3 is 15 amino acids long. CDR3 amino acids: CATSSGGQQSYEQYF. Written as DNA, the CDR3 is TGTGCCACCAGCAGTGGGGGACAGCAATCCTACGAGCAGTACTTC.

The chain combines TRBV25-1 with TRBJ2-7, with a tentative D call TRBD2 (5 bases). This CDR3 is 12 amino acids long. Per germline, CDR1 MGHDK and CDR2 SYGVNS. Trimming stripped 8 bases from V and 5 bases from J, with 13 bases between. The CDR3 DNA reads TGTGCCAGCGTCGGGTGGAGGAACGAGCAGTACTTC. It translates to CASVGWRNEQYF.

The CDR3 bases are TGTGCCAGCAGCTCCTATCAGGGCGGGAGTACAGATACGCAGTATTTT. Amino acids: CASSSYQGGSTDTQYF. The J gene is TRBJ2-3, the V gene TRBV5-4; 7 nucleotides agree with TRBD2. CDR3 length: 16 amino acids. With V trimmed by 3 bases and J by 3 bases, 10 bases remained unmatched. Germline values: CDR1 SGHNT, CDR2 YYREEE (reference sequence).

This CDR3 is CASSPGREVVYGYTF. The CDR3 DNA reads TGTGCCAGCAGCCCCGGGAGGGAAGTAGTCTATGGCTACACCTTC. V usage is TRBV7-8 and J usage is TRBJ1-2; D not certain. The CDR3 length is 15 residues. The V end was cut by 5 bases, the J end by 4 bases, with 17 bases between. The germline V gene has CDR1 SGHVS and CDR2 FQNEAQ. The full variable domain, with the rest looked up from reference TRBV7-8 and TRBJ1-2, is GAGVSQSPRYKVAKRGQDVALRCDPISGHVSLFWYQQALGQGPEFLTYFQNEAQLDKSGLPSDRFFAERPEGSVSTLKIQRTQQEDSAVYLCASSPGREVVYGYTFGSGTRLTVV.